The 27 T cell receptor beta chains given below trace back to one sample, sequenced in a study of cytomegalovirus exposure and HLA in healthy donors. Use of 60 Vbeta and 13 Jbeta primers characterized the PCR. The assay was immunoSEQ multiplex PCR, and TCRdb's table has in-frame clones only and misses some. This sample carries tens of thousands of clones, with approximately 3.9% going to the ten biggest clones. Sequenced material: PBMCs. These receptor sequences come from a female donor in good health and CMV-seropositive.

The chain couples TRBV11-2 to TRBJ2-7; D possibly corresponds to TRBD1 (5 bases). This CDR3 region has 15 residues. In germline, CDR1 is SGHAT, CDR2 FQNNGV. V was trimmed by 6 bases and J by 3 bases, leaving 18 bases between them. Written as DNA, the CDR3 is TGTGCCAGCAGTTCTTCCGGGCCCCAGGGCTACGAGCAGTACTTC. It yields the protein CASSSSGPQGYEQYF. Full variable domain (remainder filled in from reference TRBV11-2 and TRBJ2-7): EAGVAQSPRYKIIEKRQSVAFWCNPISGHATLYWYQQILGQGPKLLIQFQNNGVVDDSQLPKDRFSAERLKGVDSTLKIQPAKLEDSAVYLCASSSSGPQGYEQYFGPGTRLTVT.

J is TRBJ2-7 and V is TRBV19; the match to TRBD2 covers 10 bases. CDR1 and CDR2 (germline): LNHDA, SQIVND (reference sequence). With V trimmed by 2 bases and J by 0 bases, 1 base remained unmatched. The CDR3 consists of 15 residues. CDR3 amino acids: CASSIRTSGSYEQYF. The CDR3 DNA reads as TGTGCCAGTAGTATAAGGACTAGCGGCTCCTACGAGCAGTACTTC.

Of note for this clone: The sample holds other DNA sequences that translate to the same CDR3. The chain couples TRBV27 to TRBJ1-5, with TRBD1 as a possible D gene (6 bases). Germline V gene sequence: CDR1 MNHEY, CDR2 SMNVEV (reference sequence). The CDR3 consists of 13 residues. Trimming stripped 2 bases from V and 5 bases from J, with 7 bases between. DNA of the CDR3: TGTGCCAGCAGTTTAGGGGGCGATCAGCCCCAGCATTTT. This translates into CASSLGGDQPQHF.

The chain carries TRBV11-3 and TRBJ2-2; a weak D match, TRBD2 (6 bases). The V gene's germline CDR1 is SGHNT and CDR2 YENEEA. The V end lost 3 bases, the J end lost 1 base, and 9 bases lay between the germline ends. This CDR3 has 15 residues. CDR3 nucleotide sequence: TGTGCCAGCAGCTTTTTGCGGGGGAACACCGGGGAGCTGTTTTTT. It is translated as CASSFLRGNTGELFF.

This chain joins TRBV2 and TRBJ1-1; 8 bases are shared with TRBD1. This CDR3 spans 14 amino acids. V trimming: 8 bases; J trimming: 3 bases; junction bases outside the gene matches: 8. Germline V CDR1 and CDR2: SNHLY, FYNNEI. CDR3 DNA: TGTGCCAGCTGCTGGACAGGGATTGACACTGAAGCTTTCTTT. It translates to CASCWTGIDTEAFF.

CDR3 protein: CASRQGGMLTEAFF. The CDR3 DNA follows: TGTGCCAGCAGGCAGGGGGGCATGTTGACTGAAGCTTTCTTT. This chain connects TRBV27 to TRBJ1-1; 7 nucleotides agree with TRBD1. J gave up 5 bases and V 6 bases, and 9 bases lay outside the gene matches. The CDR3 spans 14 residues. Germline V CDR1 and CDR2: MNHEY, SMNVEV (reference sequence).

This sequence joins TRBV18 and TRBJ2-7, with no clear D. The CDR3 contains 12 residues. Germline V lookup: CDR1 KGHSH, CDR2 LQKENI. V gave up 3 bases and J gave up 2 bases, with 5 bases separating them. The CDR3 sequence: CASSPFTYEQYF. CDR3 coding DNA: TGTGCCAGCTCACCGTTTACCTACGAGCAGTACTTC.

V gene TRBV19 combines with J gene TRBJ2-7, with D possibly TRBD2 on 6 matching bases. Germline-derived CDR1 and CDR2 are LNHDA and SQIVND (reference sequence). CDR3 length equals 15 residues. V lost 3 bases and J 3 bases, leaving 15 bases between the germline ends. This CDR3 reads CASSIGSLANYEQYF. The CDR3 DNA reads as TGTGCCAGTAGTATCGGTTCGCTAGCGAACTACGAGCAGTACTTC.

The V gene is TRBV5-5, the J gene TRBJ2-1; TRBD2 matches 14 bases. The CDR3 runs to 16 residues. Germline trimming cut 1 base from V and 8 bases from J; bases unmatched to any gene: 5. Germline V gives CDR1 SGHKS, CDR2 YYEKEE (reference sequence). The CDR3 sequence is CASSLQTSGRVHEQFF. CDR3 nucleotides: TGTGCCAGCAGCTTGCAGACTAGCGGGAGGGTTCATGAGCAGTTCTTC.

The chain couples TRBV18 to TRBJ1-5; TRBD1 is a possible D gene (6 bases). The V gene's germline CDR1 is KGHSH and CDR2 LQKENI. The CDR3 consists of 14 residues. Trimming removed 1 base from V and 11 bases from J, with 15 bases in between. CDR3 in DNA: TGTGCCAGCTCACCACGACAGGACCGAGGGGCCCAGCATTTT. Translating it yields CASSPRQDRGAQHF.

The CDR3 DNA sequence: TGTGCCAGCTCACCATCTTACACAGATACGCAGTATTTT. It encodes CASSPSYTDTQYF. The rearrangement uses TRBV18 and TRBJ2-3, with no clear D. Germline CDR1 and CDR2: KGHSH and LQKENI. Trimming removed 2 bases at V and 2 bases at J, with 5 bases between. The CDR3 sequence is 13 residues long.

J is TRBJ2-3 and V is TRBV14, with 8 bases fitting TRBD1. The CDR3 totals 16 residues. Germline CDR1 and CDR2: SGHDN and FVKESK. V dropped 1 base and J dropped 7; count of bases not matched to a gene: 10. The CDR3 reads CASSQVVGTGYNTQYF. DNA of the CDR3: TGTGCCAGCAGCCAAGTGGTCGGGACAGGATACAATACGCAGTATTTT.

CDR3 loop: CASSLRTGIYEQYF. DNA for the CDR3: TGTGCCAGCAGCTTAAGGACAGGAATCTACGAGCAGTACTTC. V is TRBV13 and J is TRBJ2-7, with TRBD1 identical over 7 bases. This CDR3 spans 14 amino acids. Trimming took 2 bases from V and 3 from J; bases not matched to a gene: 4. Germline V CDR1 and CDR2: PRHDT, FYEKMQ (reference sequence).

The J gene is TRBJ2-3, the V gene TRBV7-2; TRBD1 aligns across 8 bases. V was pared by 0 bases and J by 3 bases, with 20 bases of the junction left unmatched. Germline CDR1 reads SGHTA; CDR2 reads FQGNSA. CDR3 length: 21 residues. The CDR3 reads CASSLAGLRGQRGSGTDTQYF. CDR3 DNA: TGTGCCAGCAGCTTAGCGGGCCTCAGGGGGCAAAGAGGCTCAGGGACAGATACGCAGTATTTT.

The CDR3 reads CASSLGQGRTDTQYF. CDR3 nucleotide sequence: TGTGCCAGCAGTTTAGGGCAGGGGCGCACAGATACGCAGTATTTT. V is TRBV27 and J is TRBJ2-3; perhaps TRBD1 as D (6 bases). V shed 2 bases and J shed 1 base, with 10 bases lying between them. The CDR3 length is 15 residues. The V gene's germline CDR1 is MNHEY and CDR2 SMNVEV (reference sequence).

CDR3 amino acids: CASSHEDRGPYEQYF. CDR3 coding DNA: TGCGCCAGCAGCCACGAAGACAGGGGGCCCTACGAGCAGTACTTC. The rearrangement links TRBV4-3 to TRBJ2-7, with TRBD1 matching over 10 bases. CDR3 length equals 15 residues. Germline lookup yields CDR1 LGHNA and CDR2 YSLEER. Trimming removed 3 bases from V and 2 bases from J; junction bases left unmatched: 4.

The rearrangement links TRBV28 to TRBJ2-7, with 7 bases lining up with TRBD1. V was clipped by 6 bases and J by 2 bases; unmatched bases: 4. Germline-derived CDR1 and CDR2 are MDHEN and SYDVKM. The CDR3 has 13 residues. The CDR3 coding sequence is TGTGCCAGCAGGGCCGGGACAGCCTACGAGCAGTACTTC. Encoded protein: CASRAGTAYEQYF.

The chain carries TRBV7-9 and TRBJ1-3; the match to TRBD1 covers 10 bases. J was trimmed by 8 bases and V by 4 bases; bases with no gene match: 5. CDR1 is SEHNR, CDR2 FQNEAQ, per germline (reference sequence). This CDR3 spans 14 amino acids. The CDR3 loop reads CASSSRDRGHTIYF. DNA of the CDR3: TGTGCCAGCAGCTCCCGGGACAGGGGACACACCATATATTTT.

J is TRBJ1-4 and V is TRBV6-1; D is perhaps TRBD1 (6 bases). Germline V gene data show CDR1 as MNHNS and CDR2 as SASEGT. The V and J ends lost 0 bases and 4 bases respectively, with 12 bases between them. The CDR3 spans 16 residues. The CDR3 loop reads CASSEAIQGFNEKLFF. CDR3 DNA sequence: TGTGCCAGCAGTGAAGCGATACAGGGTTTTAATGAAAAACTGTTTTTT.

The chain is built from TRBV6-1 and TRBJ1-2; D perhaps matches TRBD1 (6 bases). V was clipped by 4 bases and J by 6 bases, with 21 bases between them. Germline CDR1 and CDR2: MNHNS and SASEGT. The CDR3 consists of 16 residues. CDR3 sequence (DNA): TGTGCCAGCAGTGGGGACAACGCAAAGACCCAGAATGGCTACACCTTC. Translation gives CASSGDNAKTQNGYTF.

The rearrangement links TRBV18 to TRBJ1-2; unclear D gene. V was trimmed by 2 bases and J by 7 bases, leaving 11 bases between them. Germline assignment: CDR1 KGHSH and CDR2 LQKENI. The CDR3 length is 13 residues. The CDR3 loop is CASSPTGTSGYTF. The CDR3 coding sequence is TGTGCCAGCTCACCAACGGGAACGAGTGGCTACACCTTC.

The chain links TRBV19 to TRBJ2-5; 7 bases are a match to TRBD1. The ends lost 5 bases at V and 5 bases at J; junction bases unmatched: 11. The CDR3 is 15 amino acids. Per germline, CDR1 LNHDA and CDR2 SQIVND (reference sequence). This CDR3 is CASSAVTGMYETQYF. The CDR3 DNA follows: TGTGCCAGTAGTGCTGTGACAGGGATGTACGAGACCCAGTACTTC.

The V call is TRBV5-1, the J call TRBJ1-2; perhaps TRBD1 as D (6 bases). V was trimmed by 4 bases and J by 4 bases, leaving 11 bases between them. There are 13 residues in the CDR3. Germline CDR1 is SGHRS and CDR2 is YFSETQ. CDR3 loop: CASSLRGTYGYTF. In DNA, the CDR3 is TGCGCCAGCAGCCTAAGGGGGACCTATGGCTACACCTTC.

The chain couples TRBV7-9 to TRBJ2-7; D is possibly TRBD1 (5 bases). In germline, CDR1 is SEHNR, CDR2 FQNEAQ (reference sequence). The CDR3 runs 15 residues. Trimming left V 1 base short and J 0 bases short, with 10 bases between. The CDR3 coding sequence is TGTGCCAGCAGCTTAGAAAGGGGCGTCTCCTACGAGCAGTACTTC. As protein: CASSLERGVSYEQYF.

The chain recombines TRBV5-6 with TRBJ2-7; D is perhaps TRBD2 (6 bases). V lost 3 bases and J lost 2, with 15 bases in between. The CDR3 runs to 15 residues. Per the germline V gene, CDR1 is SGHDT and CDR2 is YYEEEE. The CDR3 region is CASSWGPGEAYEQYF. CDR3 nucleotide sequence: TGTGCCAGCAGCTGGGGCCCCGGGGAGGCCTACGAGCAGTACTTC.

J is TRBJ1-6 and V is TRBV5-4; 8 bases line up with TRBD1. V dropped 4 bases and J dropped 6; count of bases not matched to a gene: 9. Germline-derived CDR1 and CDR2 are SGHNT and YYREEE (reference sequence). CDR3 length: 16 amino acids. CDR3 amino acids: CASSGDRQAANSPLHF. The CDR3 DNA is TGTGCCAGCAGCGGGGACAGGCAAGCGGCTAATTCACCCCTCCACTTT.

The CDR3 DNA is TGTGCCAGTAGTATCCGGGACACTTATGGAAACACCATATATTTT. Its translation is CASSIRDTYGNTIYF. V usage is TRBV19 and J usage is TRBJ1-3; TRBD1 is a possible D gene (6 bases). With 3 bases removed from V and 3 bases from J, the gap between germline ends came to 12 bases. The V gene's germline CDR1 is LNHDA and CDR2 SQIVND (reference sequence). This CDR3 region has 15 residues.